These 25 T cell receptor beta chains share one sample of origin, sequenced in a study of blood T cells in healthy people across ages. The authors ran a second PCR of about 7 to 11 cycles using a sample-barcoded 5' primer and a J-beta primer mix. MiXCR, run by TCRdb on the 5' RACE reads, gives a single entry per CDR3 protein. The table has fewer than 2,000,000 distinct CDR3 sequences, around 42% seen once. Sequencing input: blood. These receptors came from a human donor in good health.

This clonotype was observed a handful of times. A much larger clone is a single base away; this may be a read error. The V gene is TRBV7-3, the J gene TRBJ1-5; D ambiguous. The germline gives CDR1 SGHTA, CDR2 FQGTGA. Trimming took off 11 bases at V and 5 bases at J, with 13 bases between the two ends. The CDR3 runs 12 residues. CDR3 protein: CAGTTADQPQHF. DNA for the CDR3: TGTGCCGGCACAACAGCCGATCAGCCCCAGCATTTT.

With respect to this clonotype: The missing conserved phenylalanine or tryptophan at the end of this CDR3 makes a read error likely. This chain links TRBV6-2 or TRBV6-3 with TRBJ2-1; D remains ambiguous. The CDR3 extends over 13 amino acids. The V gene lost 6 bases and the J gene lost 4 bases, with 10 bases spanning the gap. Germline V CDR1 and CDR2: MNHEY, SVGEGT. This chain's CDR3 is CASSSGPYNEQFC. DNA of the CDR3: TGTGCCAGCAGCTCCGGGCCATACAATGAGCAGTTCTGC.

The chain has TRBV5-1 and TRBJ2-3; weak D call: TRBD2 (5 bases). The CDR3 consists of 16 residues. Trimming removed 7 bases from V and 5 bases from J, with 23 bases in between. Germline V gene lookup returns CDR1 SGHRS and CDR2 YFSETQ. The CDR3 here is CASSMRRRPGGDTQYF. DNA for the CDR3: TGCGCCAGCTCCATGCGCAGACGCCCTGGAGGAGATACGCAGTATTTT. Full variable domain (remainder filled in from reference TRBV5-1 and TRBJ2-3): KAGVTQTPRYLIKTRGQQVTLSCSPISGHRSVSWYQQTPGQGLQFLFEYFSETQRNKGNFPGRFSGRQFSNSRSEMNVSTLELGDSALYLCASSMRRRPGGDTQYFGPGTRLTVL.

This clonotype was counted only a few times. This rearrangement joins TRBV14 to TRBJ1-5; the D is unclear. The germline CDR1 and CDR2 sequences are SGHDN and FVKESK. This CDR3 is 12 amino acids long. V was shortened by 3 bases and J by 5 bases, with 5 bases between the two germline ends. The CDR3 loop reads CASSQNDQPQHF. The CDR3 DNA follows: TGTGCCAGCAGCCAGAACGATCAGCCCCAGCATTTT.

The V and J genes are TRBV5-5 and TRBJ2-4; D may match TRBD1 or TRBD2 (6 bases each). The DNA end lines up better with TRBJ2-7; the J call may be wrong. In germline, CDR1 is SGHKS, CDR2 YYEKEE (reference sequence). The CDR3 sequence is 15 residues long. The CDR3 region is CASSLTGTRGLEQYF. As DNA, the CDR3 is TGTGCCAGCAGCCTGACCGGGACCCGGGGGCTCGAGCAGTACTTC.

The chain joins TRBV15 to TRBJ1-5, with unresolved D. This CDR3 has 18 amino acids. Germline V gene lookup returns CDR1 LNHNV and CDR2 YYDKDF (reference sequence). Trimming removed 1 base at V and 7 bases at J, with 23 bases between. The CDR3 here is CATSRAHSTGIDRQPQHF. CDR3 sequence (DNA): TGTGCCACCAGCAGAGCCCACTCTACGGGGATTGATAGGCAGCCCCAGCATTTT.

A single count supports this clonotype. CDR3 coding DNA: TGTGCCAGCAGCTTAGAAATAGGTGGGTTGGCATCTGAAGCTTTCTTT. This sequence encodes CASSLEIGGLASEAFF. The rearrangement uses TRBV7-9 and TRBJ1-1, with D unresolved. CDR1 SEHNR and CDR2 FQNEAQ come from the germline V gene (reference sequence). This CDR3 contains 16 residues. Trimming shortened V by 1 base and J by 6 bases, and 18 bases separated the two germline ends.

On this clonotype: A junction boundary mismatches the germline segment, possibly from a read error. V is TRBV28 and J is TRBJ2-7; D is perhaps TRBD1 (6 bases). Germline V lookup: CDR1 MDHEN, CDR2 SYDVKM. This CDR3 has 17 residues. This CDR3 reads CVSSYQTVMDSSYEQYF. CDR3 bases: TGTGTCAGCAGTTACCAGACCGTCATGGACAGCTCCTACGAGCAGTACTTC.

The V call is TRBV6-2 or TRBV6-3, the J call TRBJ1-2; tentatively, D is TRBD1 (5 bases). There are 12 residues in the CDR3. With 9 bases removed from V and 6 bases from J, the gap between germline ends came to 14 bases. Per germline, CDR1 MNHEY and CDR2 SVGEGT. For the CDR3, the DNA is TGTGCCAGTGCAACGACAGCCCATGGCTACACCTTC. Protein: CASATTAHGYTF.

The chain employs TRBV7-2 and TRBJ1-2; D is uncertain. Germline CDR1 SGHTA, CDR2 FQGNSA. The CDR3 has 14 residues. Trimming stripped 1 base from V and 3 bases from J, with 9 bases between. The CDR3 here is CASSLVQQHYGYTF. CDR3 nucleotide sequence: TGTGCCAGCAGCTTAGTCCAGCAACACTATGGCTACACCTTC.

The rearrangement links TRBV6-4 to TRBJ2-3, with D possibly TRBD2 on 6 matching bases. The germline V gene has CDR1 MRHNA and CDR2 SNTAGT. CDR3 length: 14 amino acids. Trimming cost V 3 bases and J 6 bases, with 13 bases left between them. CDR3 sequence reads: CASSELGGGDTQYF. In nucleotides, the CDR3 is TGTGCCAGCAGTGAGTTGGGAGGCGGTGATACGCAGTATTTT.

The chain uses TRBV4-3 and TRBJ2-1; 8 bases match TRBD2. Germline V CDR1 and CDR2: LGHNA, YSLEER. CDR3 length: 15 amino acids. Unmatched junction bases numbered 3, after V lost 1 base and J lost 4 bases. CDR3 DNA sequence: TGCGCCAGCAGCCAAGGGATAGCGGGGTACAATGAGCAGTTCTTC. As protein: CASSQGIAGYNEQFF.

J is TRBJ2-3 and V is TRBV4-2, with 14 bases fitting TRBD2. The CDR3 sequence is 21 residues long. With 0 bases clipped from V and 2 bases from J, the junction kept 13 bases outside the gene matches. CDR1 is LGHNA and CDR2 is YNFKEQ in the germline V gene. The DNA of the CDR3 is TGTGCCAGCAGCCAAGAGCCGGGACTAGCGGGGGATTCCGGCACCACAGATACGCAGTATTTT. Translating gives CASSQEPGLAGDSGTTDTQYF.

This chain uses TRBV7-9 with TRBJ2-3, with D tentatively TRBD1 (7 bases). CDR1 is SEHNR and CDR2 is FQNEAQ in the germline V gene (reference sequence). The CDR3 spans 13 residues. V lost 8 bases to trimming and J lost 1 base, with 10 bases between them. The CDR3 here is CASRGTGTDTQYF. CDR3 sequence (DNA): TGTGCCAGCCGGGGGACAGGCACAGATACGCAGTATTTT. The entire variable domain, with the rest obtained from reference TRBV7-9 and TRBJ2-3, is as follows: DTGVSQNPRHKITKRGQNVTFRCDPISEHNRLYWYRQTLGQGPEFLTYFQNEAQLEKSRLLSDRFSAERPKGSFSTLEIQRTEQGDSAMYLCASRGTGTDTQYFGPGTRLTVL.

This clonotype came up a few times. The chain employs TRBV29-1 and TRBJ2-7, with D unresolved. The germline gives CDR1 SQVTM, CDR2 ANQGSEA. With 6 bases removed from V and 0 bases from J, the gap between germline ends came to 12 bases. The CDR3 is 13 amino acids. The CDR3 bases are TGCAGCGTCCAGGAACTCCTCTCCTACGAGCAGTACTTC. Its translation: CSVQELLSYEQYF.

In DNA, the CDR3 is TGTGCCACCAGCTACGGAAGCCCGGGACACCGCTATGGCTACACCTTC. This codes for CATSYGSPGHRYGYTF. The chain links TRBV24-1 to TRBJ1-2, with TRBD1 as a possible D gene (6 bases). Germline V gene data show CDR1 as KGHDR and CDR2 as SFDVKD. The CDR3 extends over 16 amino acids. V dropped 7 bases and J dropped 4 bases, with 21 bases sitting between them.

This clonotype has just a few counts. V usage is TRBV5-1 and J usage is TRBJ2-3; TRBD2 matches at 11 bases. The CDR3 runs 15 residues. Per germline, CDR1 SGHRS and CDR2 YFSETQ. J was trimmed by 6 bases and V by 3 bases; bases with no gene match: 6. CDR3: CASSSGLAEGDTQYF. The CDR3 region has the DNA TGCGCCAGCAGCTCGGGACTAGCGGAAGGGGATACGCAGTATTTT.

The rearrangement links TRBV6-2 or TRBV6-3 to TRBJ1-5; maybe TRBD1 (6 bases). Germline lookup yields CDR1 MNHEY and CDR2 SVGEGT. Trimming removed 8 bases from V and 6 bases from J, with 14 bases in between. CDR3 length equals 13 residues. The CDR3 loop is CASGAGVPQPQHF. The CDR3 DNA reads TGTGCCAGCGGGGCAGGGGTTCCTCAGCCCCAGCATTTT.

Ten or more counts support this clonotype. The chain links TRBV7-2 to TRBJ2-7, with D perhaps matching TRBD1 (5 bases). This CDR3 has 14 amino acids. Deletions cut 1 base from V and 5 bases from J, with 12 bases between. In germline, CDR1 is SGHTA, CDR2 FQGNSA. CDR3 residues: CASSLEAGSDEQYF. In DNA form, the CDR3 reads TGTGCCAGCAGCTTAGAGGCAGGGTCCGACGAGCAGTACTTC.

The rearrangement joins TRBV4-3 to TRBJ2-7; tentatively, D is TRBD1 (5 bases). The ends were cut back, 0 bases at V and 2 bases at J, with 11 bases in the middle. Germline-derived CDR1 and CDR2 are LGHNA and YSLEER. The CDR3 has 15 amino acids. CDR3 loop: CASSQEYRPTYEQYF. Here the CDR3 DNA reads TGCGCCAGCAGCCAAGAATACAGGCCTACCTACGAGCAGTACTTC.

The chain is built from TRBV7-9 and TRBJ2-1; tentative D call: TRBD1 (5 bases). Trimming removed 1 base from V and 10 bases from J, with 17 bases in between. The CDR3 has 15 amino acids. Germline lookup yields CDR1 SEHNR and CDR2 FQNEAQ (reference sequence). CDR3 residues: CASSLVSGLRYEQFF. CDR3 bases: TGTGCCAGCAGCTTAGTTTCAGGGTTAAGGTACGAGCAGTTCTTC.

The chain uses TRBV12-3 or TRBV12-4 and TRBJ1-2; TRBD1 aligns across 11 bases. CDR3 length: 14 residues. Trimming took 4 bases from V and 8 from J; bases not matched to a gene: 6. The CDR3 DNA follows: TGTGCCAGCAGTTCCGGGACAGGGGGTGGCGGCTACACCTTC. Protein sequence: CASSSGTGGGGYTF.

This clonotype was recorded many times. The chain recombines TRBV28 with TRBJ2-7; D remains ambiguous. Germline CDR1 and CDR2: MDHEN and SYDVKM. V dropped 5 bases and J dropped 0 bases, with 11 bases sitting between them. This CDR3 has 14 residues. In DNA, the CDR3 is TGTGCCAGCAGTAAACAGTTAAGCTCCTACGAGCAGTACTTC. Translated: CASSKQLSSYEQYF.

The chain joins TRBV3-1 to TRBJ2-7; 10 nucleotides align to TRBD1. The tail of the sequence fits TRBJ2-5 better, so the J call may be wrong. CDR3 length: 15 residues. From germline, CDR1 is LGHDT and CDR2 YNNKEL (reference sequence). The CDR3, as DNA: TGTGCCAGCAGCCAAGTGGGGACAGGGGTAAAGACCCAGTACTTC. As protein: CASSQVGTGVKTQYF.

With regard to this clonotype: This may be a read error, as it is one base from a much larger clone. The CDR3 loop reads CASSQGPGLSYEQDF. For the CDR3, the DNA is TGTGCCAGCAGCCAAGGGCCGGGTCTTTCCTACGAGCAGGACTTC. This chain connects TRBV7-9 to TRBJ2-7; unclear D gene. CDR1 and CDR2 from the germline V gene are SEHNR and FQNEAQ (reference sequence). The CDR3 has 15 amino acids.